Listed here are 25 T cell receptor beta chains from one sample, sequenced in a study of radiotherapy plus CTLA-4 blockade in lung cancer. The assay was immunoSEQ multiplex PCR, and TCRdb's table has in-frame clones only and misses some. Among roughly 57,000 clones listed, just under 85% were seen once. The input for sequencing was peripheral blood, taken from a patient treated with radiotherapy plus ipilimumab. The receptors originated from a human donor with non-small cell lung cancer whose response to radiotherapy plus ipilimumab could not be evaluated.

The V call is TRBV7-8, the J call TRBJ2-1; TRBD1 matches at 7 bases. This CDR3 is 15 amino acids long. J lost 3 bases, V lost 5 bases, and 7 bases had no gene match. The V gene's germline CDR1 is SGHVS and CDR2 FQNEAQ. The CDR3 bases are TGTGCCAGCAGCCCGCCGACAGGGCTCTACAATGAGCAGTTCTTC. This translates into CASSPPTGLYNEQFF.

With respect to this clone: With a much larger clone just one base away, this may be a read error. V and J are TRBV9 and TRBJ2-1, with a tentative D call TRBD2 (5 bases). This CDR3 spans 15 amino acids. Trimming took 4 bases from V and 0 from J, leaving 11 bases between them. The germline V gene encodes CDR1 SGDLS and CDR2 YYNGEE. The CDR3 reads CASSTDGSSYNEQFF. CDR3 bases: TGTGCCAGCAGCACAGATGGGAGCTCCTACAATGAGCAGTTCTTC.

The chain recombines TRBV7-2 with TRBJ2-1; TRBD2 aligns across 8 bases. J lost 4 bases, V lost 5 bases, and 7 bases had no gene match. CDR1 SGHTA and CDR2 FQGNSA come from the germline V gene. The CDR3 is 15 amino acids. For the CDR3, the DNA is TGTGCCAGCAGCCCAGGGGCGGGAGGATACAATGAGCAGTTCTTC. Translation: CASSPGAGGYNEQFF. Filled out from reference TRBV7-2 and TRBJ2-1, the complete variable domain reads GAGVSQSPSNKVTEKGKDVELRCDPISGHTALYWYRQSLGQGLEFLIYFQGNSAPDKSGLPSDRFSAERTGGSVSTLTIQRTQQEDSAVYLCASSPGAGGYNEQFFGPGTRLTVL.

The rearrangement joins TRBV19 to TRBJ1-2, with D possibly matching TRBD1 (6 bases). Between the trimmed V and J ends, which lost 4 bases and 0 bases, there was a span of 18 bases. Germline V gene sequence: CDR1 LNHDA, CDR2 SQIVND (reference sequence). The CDR3 loop spans 17 amino acids. CDR3 nucleotide sequence: TGTGCCAGTAGTACCTACATTGACAGGCTAGCTAACTATGGCTACACCTTC. Protein: CASSTYIDRLANYGYTF.

The CDR3 DNA reads as TGCGCCAGCAGCTCGGGACTAGCGGGAGGTTCTTACGAGCAGTACTTC. It specifies CASSSGLAGGSYEQYF. J is TRBJ2-7 and V is TRBV4-3, with 15 nucleotides matching TRBD2. The CDR3 covers 16 residues. V lost 5 bases to trimming and J lost 4 bases; unmatched junction nucleotides: 6. Germline V CDR1 and CDR2: LGHNA, YSLEER.

The genes are TRBV20-1 and TRBJ2-7; D unclear. Germline V gene data show CDR1 as DFQATT and CDR2 as SNEGSKA (reference sequence). V lost 3 bases, J lost 4 bases, and 4 bases lay in between. The CDR3 runs to 10 residues. The chain's CDR3 is CSARLYEQYF. In nucleotides, the CDR3 is TGCAGTGCTAGGTTATACGAGCAGTACTTC.

J is TRBJ1-5 and V is TRBV7-2; a possible D gene is TRBD1 (6 bases). CDR3 length: 16 amino acids. V was cut by 6 bases and J by 1 base, with 16 bases left in between. Germline assignment: CDR1 SGHTA and CDR2 FQGNSA. This CDR3 reads CASSTQGKGSNQPQHF. CDR3 coding DNA: TGTGCCAGCAGTACTCAGGGGAAGGGCAGCAATCAGCCCCAGCATTTT.

The chain uses TRBV29-1 and TRBJ2-3; 7 bases are a match to TRBD1. J was trimmed by 4 bases and V by 0 bases; bases with no gene match: 7. Germline assignment: CDR1 SQVTM and CDR2 ANQGSEA. The CDR3 covers 15 residues. The CDR3 nucleotides read TGCAGCGTTGAAGATCTAGGGGGCCAGGCAGATACGCAGTATTTT. It is translated as CSVEDLGGQADTQYF.

The CDR3 loop reads CASSQGSPRLGETQYF. DNA for the CDR3: TGCGCCAGCAGCCAAGGTAGCCCCAGACTAGGGGAGACCCAGTACTTC. The chain combines TRBV4-1 with TRBJ2-5; TRBD2 is a possible D gene (6 bases). The CDR3 has 16 residues. CDR1 is MGHRA, CDR2 YSYEKL, per germline. V was pared by 1 base and J by 5 bases, with 17 bases between.

This clone was seen a single time. This CDR3 reads CASSLGQGVREQYF. The CDR3 nucleotides read TGTGCCAGCAGCTTGGGACAGGGGGTTCGGGAGCAGTACTTC. V is TRBV7-9 and J is TRBJ2-7; TRBD1 agrees at 11 bases. Germline V gives CDR1 SEHNR, CDR2 FQNEAQ (reference sequence). This CDR3 comprises 14 residues. V trimming: 3 bases; J trimming: 7 bases; junction bases outside the gene matches: 5.

V is TRBV7-2 and J is TRBJ2-7; 7 bases line up with TRBD2. With 1 base clipped from V and 3 bases from J, the junction kept 3 bases outside the gene matches. CDR3 length: 14 amino acids. Germline lookup yields CDR1 SGHTA and CDR2 FQGNSA. This CDR3 reads CASSLVGGVYEQYF. The CDR3 nucleotides read TGTGCCAGCAGCTTAGTGGGGGGGGTCTACGAGCAGTACTTC.

This clone was observed a few times. This chain uses TRBV5-1 with TRBJ2-7, with TRBD1 identical over 7 bases. This CDR3 comprises 15 residues. V shed 1 base, J shed 0 bases, and the junction held 4 bases outside the gene matches. Germline-derived CDR1 and CDR2 are SGHRS and YFSETQ. CDR3 nucleotide sequence: TGCGCCAGCAGCTTGATTTGGGACAGCTCCTACGAGCAGTACTTC. Its protein product is CASSLIWDSSYEQYF.

CDR3 residues: CASSPGQHNEKLFF. The CDR3 DNA reads TGTGCCAGCAGCCCTGGACAGCATAATGAAAAACTGTTTTTT. The rearrangement uses TRBV6-5 and TRBJ1-4, with D possibly TRBD1 on 6 matching bases. The V and J ends lost 6 bases and 4 bases respectively, with 12 bases between them. Looked up from germline, CDR1 is MNHEY and CDR2 is SVGAGI. The CDR3 length is 14 residues.

The V call is TRBV7-9, the J call TRBJ2-2; TRBD2 matches at 8 bases. Trimming cost V 5 bases and J 7 bases; bases outside gene matches: 6. The germline V gene has CDR1 SEHNR and CDR2 FQNEAQ (reference sequence). The CDR3 consists of 14 residues. CDR3 sequence (DNA): TGTGCCAGCAGCCGGGGGGGATATAACGGGGAGCTGTTTTTT. Translated: CASSRGGYNGELFF.

This clone was seen a few times. The chain joins TRBV29-1 to TRBJ1-2; the D gene is possibly TRBD1 (6 bases). V was pared by 0 bases and J by 8 bases, with 13 bases between. In germline, CDR1 is SQVTM, CDR2 ANQGSEA. The CDR3 has 13 residues. Here the CDR3 DNA reads TGCAGCGTTGAAGACAGGGGCGTCGGCGGCTACACCTTC. Encoded protein: CSVEDRGVGGYTF.

The chain carries TRBV9 and TRBJ1-2; TRBD1 is a possible D gene (5 bases). CDR1 and CDR2 from the germline V gene are SGDLS and YYNGEE. CDR3 size: 15 residues. Trimming stripped 2 bases from V and 7 bases from J, with 18 bases between. CDR3 DNA sequence: TGTGCCAGCAGCGTTGGGGGGGGTAAGGACGGTGGCTACACCTTC. The encoded protein is CASSVGGGKDGGYTF.

V usage is TRBV27 and J usage is TRBJ1-2, with 7 bases fitting TRBD1. CDR1 MNHEY and CDR2 SMNVEV come from the germline V gene (reference sequence). Trimming took 2 bases from V and 6 from J; bases not matched to a gene: 9. The CDR3 runs 15 residues. The chain's CDR3 is CASSLKARQGHGYTF. The CDR3 coding sequence is TGTGCCAGCAGTTTAAAGGCCCGACAGGGTCATGGCTACACCTTC.

This chain uses TRBV7-7 with TRBJ2-3, with D unresolved. The V end was cut by 5 bases, the J end by 0 bases, with 6 bases between. Germline V gene data show CDR1 as SSHAT and CDR2 as FNYEAQ (reference sequence). The CDR3 loop spans 13 amino acids. For the CDR3, the DNA is TGTGCCAGCAGCCGACTTAGCACAGATACGCAGTATTTT. Amino acid sequence: CASSRLSTDTQYF.

This chain uses TRBV9 with TRBJ2-2; 9 bases match TRBD2. The germline CDR1 and CDR2 sequences are SGDLS and YYNGEE. The V segment lost 7 bases and the J segment 11 bases; nucleotides outside the gene matches: 12. This CDR3 spans 14 amino acids. The CDR3 DNA is TGTGCCAGCGGCGATTGGGCTAGCGGGGAAGAGCTGTTTTTT. Translated, it gives CASGDWASGEELFF.

The J gene is TRBJ2-5, the V gene TRBV20-1; D remains ambiguous. CDR1 is DFQATT, CDR2 SNEGSKA, per germline (reference sequence). Trimming removed 7 bases at V and 2 bases at J, with 5 bases between. This CDR3 has 10 residues. The CDR3 is CSGRQETQYF. CDR3 bases: TGCAGTGGGCGGCAAGAGACCCAGTACTTC.

The chain is built from TRBV12-5 and TRBJ1-2; possibly TRBD1 for D (5 bases). The V gene lost 4 bases and the J gene lost 10 bases, with 13 bases spanning the gap. Germline V gene sequence: CDR1 LGHNT, CDR2 FRNRAP. The CDR3 runs to 12 residues. CDR3 amino acids: CASGSDTGDYTF. The DNA of the CDR3 is TGTGCTAGTGGTTCTGATACAGGCGACTACACCTTC.

The chain couples TRBV29-1 to TRBJ2-7; D may be TRBD1 (6 bases). Germline CDR1 reads SQVTM; CDR2 reads ANQGSEA. The CDR3 consists of 13 residues. V lost 7 bases and J 3 bases, leaving 16 bases between the germline ends. The CDR3 spells CSAGGDTYYEQYF. The DNA of the CDR3 is TGCAGCGCCGGTGGGGACACCTACTACGAGCAGTACTTC.

The chain couples TRBV4-3 to TRBJ2-2; D perhaps matches TRBD1 (5 bases). V was trimmed by 1 base and J by 2 bases, leaving 8 bases between them. There are 15 residues in the CDR3. In germline, CDR1 is LGHNA, CDR2 YSLEER. In DNA, the CDR3 is TGCGCCAGCAGCCAAGGACAGCTTAACACCGGGGAGCTGTTTTTT. It translates to CASSQGQLNTGELFF.

The J gene is TRBJ2-5, the V gene TRBV4-3, with a tentative D call TRBD1 (6 bases). CDR1 and CDR2 (germline): LGHNA, YSLEER. Trimming shortened V by 3 bases and J by 1 base, and 9 bases separated the two germline ends. The CDR3 runs to 14 residues. This chain's CDR3 is CASSHRTVQETQYF. In DNA, the CDR3 is TGCGCCAGCAGCCATCGGACAGTCCAAGAGACCCAGTACTTC.

The J gene is TRBJ2-1, the V gene TRBV4-3, with 11 nucleotides matching TRBD2. V shed 4 bases, J shed 9 bases, and the junction held 8 bases outside the gene matches. The germline gives CDR1 LGHNA, CDR2 YSLEER. This CDR3 has 15 amino acids. The CDR3 region has the DNA TGCGCCAGCAGCCCACTAGCGGGAGTTCTCAGTGAGCAGTTCTTC. The encoded protein is CASSPLAGVLSEQFF.